This T cell receptor (beta chain) is from a study of cytomegalovirus exposure and HLA in healthy donors. Study conclusions and caveats: In a later analysis, most CMV-associated TCR beta chains appeared HLA-restricted. V segments that were indistinguishable, TRBV6-2 and TRBV6-3 among them, were omitted from analysis.

With regard to this clone: Antigen: not known.

In germline, CDR1 is LNHNV, CDR2 YYDKDF (reference sequence). The CDR3 length is 15 residues. This PCR relied on a set of 60 Vbeta primers and 13 Jbeta primers. This table comes from immunoSEQ multiplex PCR, and its TCRdb copy is limited to in-frame clones, with some not included. The table includes under 200,000 clones, over 60% detected once. The sequence was collected from a woman in her twenties or thirties in good health and CMV-seronegative. The rearrangement joins TRBV15 to TRBJ2-5, with 9 bases aligning to TRBD1. The J call is in doubt because the DNA end fits TRBJ2-7 better. The sample was PBMCs. The CDR3 here is CATSRAGQGNYEQYF. The CDR3 nucleotides read TGTGCCACCAGCAGAGCGGGACAGGGCAACTACGAGCAGTACTTC.